These T cell receptor beta chains were read from a single sample in a study of identical twins. TCRdb called the 5' RACE reads again in MiXCR, with one record for every CDR3 protein. The sample lists hundreds of thousands of distinct CDR3 sequences, about 9.4% occurring once. This sample also appeared in a second study, on yellow fever vaccine responses in identical twins.

The sequenced material came from PBMCs. The receptors stem from a woman younger than 35 in good health. Both conserved end residues are part of each CDR3. The D gene is left open where the match is weak. Clone size is shown for a subset of rows, as once, few, many or a class of expanded clone.

J | D | V | size | CDR3 | DNA
TRBJ2-7 | TRBD1 | TRBV3-1 | many | CASSQDRDRFYEQYF | TGTGCCAGCAGCCAAGACCGGGACAGGTTCTACGAGCAGTACTTC
TRBJ2-1 | TRBD2 | TRBV29-1 | many | CSAQGLAGGEQFF | TGCAGCGCCCAGGGACTAGCGGGAGGTGAGCAGTTCTTC
TRBJ2-5 | - | TRBV20-1 | few | CSARADRFETQYF | TGCAGTGCTAGAGCCGACAGGTTTGAGACCCAGTACTTC
TRBJ2-7 | - | TRBV6-1 | few | CASSKDSSGDYEQYF | TGTGCCAGCAGCAAAGACAGTTCGGGGGACTACGAGCAGTACTTC
TRBJ2-3 | - | TRBV4-3 | many | CASSHYPGADTQYF | TGCGCCAGCAGCCATTACCCGGGGGCAGATACGCAGTATTTT
TRBJ2-5 | - | TRBV27 | - | CASMTGSGETQYF | TGTGCCAGCATGACGGGGTCGGGAGAGACCCAGTACTTC
TRBJ1-4 | TRBD1 | TRBV7-2 | - | CASSGDSRTELEKLFF | TGTGCCAGCAGCGGGGACAGTAGGACGGAGCTTGAAAAACTGTTTTTT
TRBJ2-7 | - | TRBV24-1 | - | CATSDLRRHTYEQYF | TGTGCCACCAGTGATTTAAGACGACATACCTACGAGCAGTACTTC
TRBJ2-5 | - | TRBV29-1 | many | CSVEHYGQGETQYF | TGCAGCGTTGAGCACTACGGGCAGGGGGAGACCCAGTACTTC
TRBJ2-4 | TRBD2 | TRBV7-2 | - | CASSLGTSNNIQYF | TGTGCCAGCAGCTTAGGGACTAGCAACAACATTCAGTACTTC
TRBJ2-3 | - | TRBV7-6 | few | CASSLSGYLDTQYF | TGTGCCAGCAGCTTAAGCGGATATTTAGATACGCAGTATTTT
TRBJ2-3 | - | TRBV12-3/TRBV12-4 | many | CASSPSAATDTQYF | TGTGCCAGCAGTCCATCCGCGGCGACAGATACGCAGTATTTT
TRBJ2-7 | TRBD2 | TRBV5-8 | - | CASSLVAGEYEQYF | TGTGCCAGCAGCTTGGTAGCGGGAGAGTACGAGCAGTACTTC